Presented here are 21 T cell receptor beta chains from one specimen sequenced in a study of PD-L1 blockade in urothelial cancer. Indicated time point: peripheral blood 6 weeks after treatment start. Assay used: immunoSEQ multiplex PCR; TCRdb lists only in-frame clones, some missing. The sample lists some 120,000 clones, about 89% occurring once. The input for sequencing was PBMCs, taken around atezolizumab (anti-PD-L1) treatment. These receptors were obtained from a man aged 60 to 75 with urothelial cancer.

The rearrangement links TRBV28 to TRBJ1-6; 11 nucleotides line up with TRBD1. The CDR3 runs to 14 residues. J was trimmed by 10 bases and V by 4 bases; bases with no gene match: 3. Germline CDR1 reads MDHEN; CDR2 reads SYDVKM. CDR3 region: CASSSGQGDSPLHF. For the CDR3, the DNA is TGTGCCAGCAGTTCGGGACAGGGGGACTCACCCCTCCACTTT.

For the CDR3, the DNA is TGCGCCAGCAGCTTGGGATTTGAGGGGAGGGAGCAGTACTTC. It is translated as CASSLGFEGREQYF. V usage is TRBV5-1 and J usage is TRBJ2-7; a possible D gene is TRBD2 (6 bases). Trimming cost V 0 bases and J 7 bases, with 14 bases left between them. Per the germline V gene, CDR1 is SGHRS and CDR2 is YFSETQ. The CDR3 has 14 residues.

The rearrangement links TRBV5-1 to TRBJ2-3, with a possible D match to TRBD2 (5 bases). V dropped 5 bases and J dropped 3 bases, with 10 bases sitting between them. CDR1 SGHRS and CDR2 YFSETQ come from the germline V gene. The CDR3 consists of 13 residues. The CDR3 DNA reads as TGCGCCAGCAGAGAGGGCGCGACAGATACGCAGTATTTT. This sequence encodes CASREGATDTQYF.

The chain recombines TRBV2 with TRBJ1-3, with D unclear. The V gene's germline CDR1 is SNHLY and CDR2 FYNNEI. The CDR3 is 16 residues long. V lost 6 bases and J 1 base, leaving 16 bases between the germline ends. The CDR3 DNA is TGTGCCAGCAGCCTAACGGGAGGGTTATCTGGAAACACCATATATTTT. Translating it yields CASSLTGGLSGNTIYF. The full variable domain, its missing parts supplied by reference TRBV2 and TRBJ1-3, is EPEVTQTPSHQVTQMGQEVILRCVPISNHLYFYWYRQILGQKVEFLVSFYNNEISEKSEIFDDQFSVERPDGSNFTLKIRSTKLEDSAMYFCASSLTGGLSGNTIYFGEGSWLTVV.

This chain connects TRBV5-1 to TRBJ2-5; 10 bases agree with TRBD2. V shed 3 bases, J shed 4 bases, and the junction held 6 bases outside the gene matches. The CDR3 totals 15 residues. Germline V lookup: CDR1 SGHRS, CDR2 YFSETQ. CDR3 nucleotides: TGCGCCAGCAGCTCTGGACTAGCGGACAGAGAGACCCAGTACTTC. The encoded protein is CASSSGLADRETQYF.

The chain links TRBV5-6 to TRBJ2-5, with a tentative D call TRBD1 (6 bases). This CDR3 has 12 amino acids. V lost 10 bases to trimming and J lost 8 bases, with 18 bases between them. The germline gives CDR1 SGHDT, CDR2 YYEEEE. CDR3 in amino acids: CASWDTPGTQYF. DNA for the CDR3: TGTGCCTCCTGGGACACCCCGGGAACCCAGTACTTC. Looking up the rest from reference TRBV5-6 and TRBJ2-5 gives the full variable domain: DAGVTQSPTHLIKTRGQQVTLRCSPKSGHDTVSWYQQALGQGPQFIFQYYEEEERQRGNFPDRFSGHQFPNYSSELNVNALLLGDSALYLCASWDTPGTQYFGPGTRLLVL.

The chain carries TRBV7-9 and TRBJ2-5, with 7 bases matching TRBD2. The ends lost 0 bases at V and 5 bases at J; junction bases unmatched: 3. Germline lookup yields CDR1 SEHNR and CDR2 FQNEAQ (reference sequence). The CDR3 covers 14 residues. The CDR3 sequence: CASSLAWGGETQYF. The CDR3 DNA sequence: TGTGCCAGCAGCTTAGCGTGGGGAGGGGAGACCCAGTACTTC.

In nucleotides, the CDR3 is TGTGCCAGCAGCTTACAGCGGAACACTGAAGCTTTCTTT. Its translation: CASSLQRNTEAFF. The chain uses TRBV7-2 and TRBJ1-1; D not resolved. This CDR3 is 13 amino acids long. Trimming shortened V by 2 bases and J by 1 base, and 5 bases separated the two germline ends. CDR1 SGHTA and CDR2 FQGNSA come from the germline V gene. Filled out from reference TRBV7-2 and TRBJ1-1, the complete variable domain reads GAGVSQSPSNKVTEKGKDVELRCDPISGHTALYWYRQSLGQGLEFLIYFQGNSAPDKSGLPSDRFSAERTGGSVSTLTIQRTQQEDSAVYLCASSLQRNTEAFFGQGTRLTVV.

J is TRBJ2-5 and V is TRBV28; maybe TRBD2 (6 bases). The V and J ends lost 5 bases and 7 bases respectively, with 17 bases between them. CDR1 is MDHEN, CDR2 SYDVKM, per germline. CDR3 length: 14 residues. The CDR3 protein is CASSGGTQQGTQYF. The CDR3 region has the DNA TGTGCCAGCAGTGGGGGGACCCAGCAGGGGACCCAGTACTTC.

J is TRBJ2-4 and V is TRBV18; tentatively, D is TRBD2 (5 bases). CDR1 is KGHSH and CDR2 is LQKENI in the germline V gene. The CDR3 runs to 13 residues. The V gene lost 3 bases and the J gene lost 6 bases, with 9 bases spanning the gap. This CDR3 reads CASSPPEGNIQYF. DNA of the CDR3: TGTGCCAGCTCACCTCCAGAGGGAAACATTCAGTACTTC.

The CDR3 DNA reads as TGTGCCACCCGCAGCGGGGGCAGTAACACTGAAGCTTTCTTT. Its protein is CATRSGGSNTEAFF. The chain carries TRBV27 and TRBJ1-1; D is perhaps TRBD1 (6 bases). Looked up from germline, CDR1 is MNHEY and CDR2 is SMNVEV (reference sequence). Trimming shortened V by 10 bases and J by 2 bases, and 17 bases separated the two germline ends. The CDR3 is 14 residues long.

The rearrangement uses TRBV4-2 and TRBJ2-2; weak D call: TRBD1 (5 bases). V was pared by 3 bases and J by 3 bases, with 14 bases between. Looked up from germline, CDR1 is LGHNA and CDR2 is YNFKEQ. CDR3 length: 16 residues. DNA for the CDR3: TGTGCCAGCAGCCACGAACAGGCAGGGTACACCGGGGAGCTGTTTTTT. Protein sequence: CASSHEQAGYTGELFF.

The chain uses TRBV7-7 and TRBJ2-1, with D unresolved. The V gene's germline CDR1 is SSHAT and CDR2 FNYEAQ (reference sequence). V was pared by 1 base and J by 5 bases, with 9 bases between. The CDR3 has 14 amino acids. The CDR3 DNA reads as TGTGCCAGCAGCTTAGGGGCAGCTAACAATGAGCAGTTCTTC. Translated, it gives CASSLGAANNEQFF.

The J gene is TRBJ2-1, the V gene TRBV7-9; a possible D gene is TRBD2 (5 bases). Germline CDR1 SEHNR, CDR2 FQNEAQ (reference sequence). The CDR3 consists of 16 residues. The V end was cut by 5 bases, the J end by 0 bases, with 14 bases between. CDR3 nucleotides: TGTGCCAGCAGCCCGACGGGGATTAGCTCCTACAATGAGCAGTTCTTC. Its protein is CASSPTGISSYNEQFF.

This chain joins TRBV11-3 and TRBJ2-7; possibly TRBD2 for D (5 bases). The CDR3 is 13 amino acids. The V and J ends lost 2 bases and 5 bases respectively, with 10 bases between them. Germline V gene sequence: CDR1 SGHNT, CDR2 YENEEA. CDR3 amino acids: CASSLTSRNEQYF. In DNA, the CDR3 is TGTGCCAGCAGCTTAACTAGTCGTAACGAGCAGTACTTC.

The rearrangement uses TRBV28 and TRBJ1-5, with D hard to call. Germline CDR1 is MDHEN and CDR2 is SYDVKM. Trimming removed 4 bases from V and 5 bases from J, with 9 bases in between. The CDR3 runs to 13 residues. The DNA for the CDR3 is TGTGCCAGCAGTTCCAATACTTATCAGCCCCAGCATTTT. The encoded protein is CASSSNTYQPQHF.

This clone occurred a few times. The chain carries TRBV5-4 and TRBJ1-2; 10 bases are shared with TRBD1. CDR3 size: 17 residues. Germline CDR1 is SGHNT and CDR2 is YYREEE (reference sequence). Trimming took 5 bases from V and 1 from J; bases not matched to a gene: 11. CDR3: CASSFLAGQGGNYGYTF. CDR3 DNA: TGTGCCAGCAGTTTTCTCGCCGGACAGGGGGGTAACTATGGCTACACCTTC.

J is TRBJ1-5 and V is TRBV10-3; D call uncertain. Trimming shortened V by 4 bases and J by 0 bases, and 13 bases separated the two germline ends. This CDR3 spans 16 amino acids. Germline CDR1 is ENHRY and CDR2 is SYGVKD. The CDR3 is CAISGGQTYSNQPQHF. The CDR3 DNA sequence: TGTGCCATCAGTGGAGGGCAGACTTATAGCAATCAGCCCCAGCATTTT.

This clone showed up just a few times. V usage is TRBV7-8 and J usage is TRBJ1-2; D perhaps matches TRBD1 (5 bases). The germline CDR1 and CDR2 sequences are SGHVS and FQNEAQ. This CDR3 comprises 14 residues. Trimming shortened V by 1 base and J by 5 bases, and 11 bases separated the two germline ends. As DNA, the CDR3 is TGTGCCAGCAGCTTAGGGGACTTGGGGTATGGCTACACCTTC. Translation gives CASSLGDLGYGYTF.

The chain has TRBV11-2 and TRBJ2-3; TRBD1 is a possible D gene (6 bases). This CDR3 is built from 12 residues. Per the germline V gene, CDR1 is SGHAT and CDR2 is FQNNGV. The V end was cut by 4 bases, the J end by 6 bases, with 8 bases between. The CDR3 protein is CASSSTGDTQYF. The CDR3 DNA reads as TGTGCCAGCAGCTCAACAGGGGATACGCAGTATTTT. Variable domain in full (rest from reference TRBV11-2 and TRBJ2-3): EAGVAQSPRYKIIEKRQSVAFWCNPISGHATLYWYQQILGQGPKLLIQFQNNGVVDDSQLPKDRFSAERLKGVDSTLKIQPAKLEDSAVYLCASSSTGDTQYFGPGTRLTVL.

The chain recombines TRBV18 with TRBJ1-3, with D unresolved. This CDR3 spans 16 amino acids. Germline V gene sequence: CDR1 KGHSH, CDR2 LQKENI. Trimming cost V 2 bases and J 0 bases, with 11 bases left between them. CDR3 DNA sequence: TGTGCCAGCTCACCAGAGAACGGTGGCTCTGGAAACACCATATATTTT. Amino acid sequence: CASSPENGGSGNTIYF.